These 4 T cell receptor beta chains were sequenced from one sample in a study of blood T cell repertoires in COVID-19. This table comes from immunoSEQ multiplex PCR, and its TCRdb copy is limited to in-frame clones, with some not included. Of about 140,000 clones listed, 75% to 85% are singletons. Sequenced input: peripheral blood. The receptors were gathered from a woman aged 80 or over with active or convalescent COVID-19.

The V and J genes are TRBV5-1 and TRBJ2-7; perhaps TRBD2 as D (5 bases). From germline, CDR1 is SGHRS and CDR2 YFSETQ. The CDR3 loop spans 17 amino acids. V was pared by 0 bases and J by 7 bases, with 23 bases between. The CDR3 reads CASSLVTPTPPTGEQYF. For the CDR3, the DNA is TGCGCCAGCAGCTTGGTAACACCTACACCTCCTACGGGGGAGCAGTACTTC.

The chain has TRBV6-2 or TRBV6-3 and TRBJ2-7, with 9 bases that match TRBD1. Per the germline V gene, CDR1 is MNHEY and CDR2 is SVGEGT. The CDR3 is 16 residues long. The trim removed 4 bases at V and 6 bases at J, leaving 13 bases unmatched. The CDR3 reads CASSSSGGQGGREQYF. DNA for the CDR3: TGTGCCAGCAGTTCCTCGGGGGGACAGGGAGGCCGCGAGCAGTACTTC.

The chain links TRBV24-1 to TRBJ2-3; 10 nucleotides line up with TRBD1. The germline V gene has CDR1 KGHDR and CDR2 SFDVKD. The CDR3 is made up of 12 amino acids. The J segment lost 6 bases and the V segment lost 10 bases, leaving 3 bases of the junction unmatched. As DNA, the CDR3 is TGTGCCACAAGGGACAGGGGTGATACGCAGTATTTT. Amino acid sequence: CATRDRGDTQYF.

Only a few counts were recorded for this clone. DNA for the CDR3: TGTGCCAGCAGTCGGACAGACAGCGAGACCCAGTACTTC. Its translation: CASSRTDSETQYF. The genes are TRBV7-9 and TRBJ2-5; TRBD1 might be the D (6 bases). Trimming left V 6 bases short and J 5 bases short, with 13 bases between. The germline gives CDR1 SEHNR, CDR2 FQNEAQ (reference sequence). The CDR3 covers 13 residues.